The rows below give T cell receptor beta chains drawn from one sample of a study of T cells in Graves' hyperthyroidism and ophthalmopathy. TCRdb passed the multiplex PCR reads through MiXCR, listing each CDR3 protein once. The table includes about 480,000 distinct CDR3 sequences, around a quarter detected once. Material: blood. Receptor source: a woman aged 25 to 39 with Graves' ophthalmopathy. The CDR3 runs from the conserved cysteine through the conserved F or W. D genes are given only for firm matches. Size is stated for part of the rows, as once, few or many counts, or as a class when the clone is expanded.

CDR3aa	CDR3nt	d_gene	abundance	v_gene	j_gene
CAWTAGTAHQPQHF	TGTGCCTGGACCGCCGGGACAGCCCATCAGCCCCAGCATTTT	TRBD1	few	TRBV30	TRBJ1-5
CASSPYSTGDQPQHF	TGTGCCAGCTCACCATATTCAACAGGGGATCAGCCCCAGCATTTT	TRBD1	many	TRBV18	TRBJ1-5
CASSSGQGEQYF	TGTGCCAGCAGTTCCGGACAGGGCGAGCAGTACTTC	TRBD1	many	TRBV12-3/TRBV12-4	TRBJ2-7
CASALRPRGDGQPQHF	TGTGCCAGCGCCCTTAGGCCTCGGGGGGATGGGCAGCCCCAGCATTTT	.	many	TRBV7-8	TRBJ1-5
CASSDVGDGGGGTQYF	TGTGCCAGCAGTGACGTGGGGGACGGGGGAGGAGGGACCCAGTACTTC	.	many	TRBV2	TRBJ2-5
CASSLRQGLGYGYTF	TGTGCCAGCAGCCTAAGACAGGGTTTGGGGTATGGCTACACCTTC	TRBD1	.	TRBV7-9	TRBJ1-2
CASRFSGGNTGELFF	TGTGCCAGCAGATTTAGCGGGGGAAACACCGGGGAGCTGTTTTTT	TRBD2	few	TRBV12-3/TRBV12-4	TRBJ2-2
CASSTKLDPDTQYF	TGTGCCAGCAGCACAAAACTAGATCCAGATACGCAGTATTTT	.	many	TRBV11-3	TRBJ2-3
CASSPRGLVGEQYF	TGTGCCAGCTCACCACGGGGATTAGTCGGCGAGCAGTACTTC	.	.	TRBV18	TRBJ2-7
CASSRGQPFTGELFF	TGTGCCAGCAGCCGCGGACAGCCTTTCACCGGGGAGCTGTTTTTT	.	many	TRBV7-3	TRBJ2-2
CSASRTSNTGELFF	TGCAGTGCTAGTCGGACGTCGAACACCGGGGAGCTGTTTTTT	.	many	TRBV20-1	TRBJ2-2
CASSQEPLYSNQPQHF	TGCGCCAGCAGCCAAGAACCACTTTATAGCAATCAGCCCCAGCATTTT	.	many	TRBV4-1	TRBJ1-5
CAWSDKPDTEAFF	TGTGCCTGGAGTGATAAGCCGGACACTGAAGCTTTCTTT	.	many	TRBV30	TRBJ1-1
CASSLQRGQPQHF	TGTGCCAGCAGCTTACAAAGGGGGCAGCCCCAGCATTTT	.	many	TRBV7-2	TRBJ1-5
CASSLAQGPETQYF	TGTGCCAGCAGCTTAGCCCAGGGGCCAGAGACCCAGTACTTC	.	many	TRBV11-2	TRBJ2-5
CASSLGPPLDYGYTF	TGTGCCAGCAGTTTAGGGCCTCCACTCGACTATGGCTACACCTTC	.	many	TRBV27	TRBJ1-2
CASSEFTDSGNTIYF	TGTGCCAGCAGTGAATTCACTGACTCTGGAAACACCATATATTTT	.	.	TRBV6-1	TRBJ1-3
CASSLVARGTDTQYF	TGTGCCAGCAGCTTAGTGGCCAGGGGCACAGATACGCAGTATTTT	.	many	TRBV11-2	TRBJ2-3
CASSFGGGYTF	TGTGCCAGCAGTTTTGGGGGTGGCTACACCTTC	.	few	TRBV12-3/TRBV12-4	TRBJ1-2
CASSPAKGVGNIEAFF	TGTGCCAGCAGTCCAGCTAAAGGGGTGGGGAACATTGAAGCTTTCTTT	.	.	TRBV12-3/TRBV12-4	TRBJ1-1
CASSPTGGTDQPQHF	TGTGCCAGCAGTCCGACAGGGGGAACGGATCAGCCCCAGCATTTT	TRBD1	.	TRBV6-1	TRBJ1-5
CASSRGTGVGYGYTF	TGCGCCAGCAGCCGTGGGACAGGGGTTGGCTATGGCTACACCTTC	TRBD1	few	TRBV4-1	TRBJ1-2
CASTLAGTGSYEQYF	TGTGCCAGTACTCTCGCCGGGACGGGCTCCTACGAGCAGTACTTC	.	.	TRBV19	TRBJ2-7
CASSPQVGVEQYF	TGTGCCAGCTCACCACAGGTGGGGGTCGAGCAGTACTTC	.	many	TRBV18	TRBJ2-7
CASRLEGIGYGYTF	TGTGCCAGTAGGTTAGAAGGAATCGGCTATGGCTACACCTTC	.	many	TRBV19	TRBJ1-2
CASSLRFWGVPNSGANVLTF	TGCGCCAGCAGCTTGAGGTTTTGGGGGGTCCCCAACTCTGGGGCCAACGTCCTGACTTTC	.	few	TRBV5-1	TRBJ2-6
CASSLRWTAYSNQPQHF	TGTGCCAGCAGCTTACGGTGGACAGCTTATAGCAATCAGCCCCAGCATTTT	.	.	TRBV11-2	TRBJ1-5
CASSYGQRSNQPQHF	TGTGCCAGCAGTTACGGCCAACGTAGCAATCAGCCCCAGCATTTT	.	.	TRBV6-2/TRBV6-3	TRBJ1-5
CASFGQFYTF	TGTGCCAGCTTCGGACAATTCTACACCTTC	.	many	TRBV2	TRBJ1-2
CASSYRTGDGTEAFF	TGTGCCAGCAGTTACCGGACAGGGGACGGCACTGAAGCTTTCTTT	TRBD1	many	TRBV6-5	TRBJ1-1
CASSFKWGPNQPQHF	TGTGCCAGCAGTTTTAAGTGGGGACCAAATCAGCCCCAGCATTTT	.	few	TRBV27	TRBJ1-5
CATSDRGYGGSSGYTF	TGTGCCACCAGTGATCGAGGTTACGGGGGATCAAGTGGCTACACCTTC	.	many	TRBV24-1	TRBJ1-2
CASMEAGLNYGYTF	TGTGCCAGTATGGAGGCAGGGCTAAATTATGGCTACACCTTC	.	many	TRBV19	TRBJ1-2
CASSLSSGSYEQYF	TGTGCCAGCAGTTTATCGTCAGGTTCCTACGAGCAGTACTTC	.	many	TRBV27	TRBJ2-7
CASSFPAGNVQETQYF	TGTGCCAGCAGTTTCCCAGCGGGGAACGTCCAAGAGACCCAGTACTTC	TRBD2	many	TRBV27	TRBJ2-5
CASRRTAFSNTGELFF	TGTGCCAGCAGGCGAACAGCCTTCTCGAACACCGGGGAGCTGTTTTTT	.	few	TRBV6-1	TRBJ2-2
CASSTGSEQYF	TGTGCCAGCTCGACAGGGAGCGAGCAGTACTTC	TRBD1	many	TRBV12-3/TRBV12-4	TRBJ2-7
CATSRARGPNYGYTF	TGTGCCACCAGCAGGGCCAGGGGTCCCAACTATGGCTACACCTTC	.	many	TRBV15	TRBJ1-2
CAISEGASGAFF	TGTGCCATCAGTGAGGGGGCTTCTGGAGCTTTCTTT	.	.	TRBV10-3	TRBJ1-1
CASSTGTLNTGELFF	TGTGCCAGCAGCACCGGGACACTGAACACCGGGGAGCTGTTTTTT	.	many	TRBV5-5	TRBJ2-2
CASSSIPSGELFF	TGTGCCAGCAGTTCCATCCCCTCAGGGGAGCTGTTTTTT	.	many	TRBV28	TRBJ2-2
CASRASDEQYF	TGTGCCAGCAGGGCTAGCGACGAGCAGTACTTC	.	few	TRBV6-1	TRBJ2-7
CASSQDRAEETQYF	TGTGCCAGCAGCCAAGATCGGGCAGAAGAGACCCAGTACTTC	.	many	TRBV4-2	TRBJ2-5
CASSQGVGYEQYF	TGCGCCAGCAGCCAAGGGGTTGGGTACGAGCAGTACTTC	.	many	TRBV4-1	TRBJ2-7
CSVELGRSQYF	TGCAGCGTTGAACTGGGGCGGTCCCAGTACTTC	.	many	TRBV29-1	TRBJ2-5
CASSRRLGLAVRETQYF	TGTGCCAGCAGCCGGCGGCTCGGACTAGCGGTTAGAGAGACCCAGTACTTC	TRBD2	many	TRBV7-9	TRBJ2-5
CSVEEGGAYGYTF	TGCAGCGTTGAAGAAGGGGGGGCGTATGGCTACACCTTC	.	many	TRBV29-1	TRBJ1-2
CASRTPSGSIRYEQYF	TGTGCCAGCAGGACACCCAGCGGGAGTATACGATACGAGCAGTACTTC	TRBD2	.	TRBV6-1	TRBJ2-7